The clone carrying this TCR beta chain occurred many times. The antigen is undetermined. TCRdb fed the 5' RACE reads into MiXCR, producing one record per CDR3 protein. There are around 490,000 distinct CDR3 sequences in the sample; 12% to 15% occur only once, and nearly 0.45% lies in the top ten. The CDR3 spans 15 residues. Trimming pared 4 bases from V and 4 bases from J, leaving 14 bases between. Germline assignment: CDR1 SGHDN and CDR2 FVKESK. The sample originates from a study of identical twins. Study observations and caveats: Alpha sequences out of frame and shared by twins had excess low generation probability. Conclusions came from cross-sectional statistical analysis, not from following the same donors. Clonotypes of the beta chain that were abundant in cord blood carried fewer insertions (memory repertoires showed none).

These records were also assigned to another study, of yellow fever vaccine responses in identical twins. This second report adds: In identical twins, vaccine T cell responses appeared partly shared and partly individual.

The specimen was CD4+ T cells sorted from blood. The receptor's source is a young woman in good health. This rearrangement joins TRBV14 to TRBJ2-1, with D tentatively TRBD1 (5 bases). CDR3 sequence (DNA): TGTGCCAGCAGCCCCATAGGGGCGAATTACAATGAGCAGTTCTTC. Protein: CASSPIGANYNEQFF. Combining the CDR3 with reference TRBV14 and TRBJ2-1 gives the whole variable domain EAGVTQFPSHSVIEKGQTVTLRCDPISGHDNLYWYRRVMGKEIKFLLHFVKESKQDESGMPNNRFLAERTGGTYSTLKVQPAELEDSGVYFCASSPIGANYNEQFFGPGTRLTVL.